A single sample gave rise to the 26 T cell receptor beta chains below, sequenced in a study of blood T cell repertoires in COVID-19. Assay: immunoSEQ multiplex PCR; the TCRdb copy retains only in-frame clones and omits some. Of under 500,000 clones listed, 75% to 90% are singletons. The sample consisted of peripheral blood. The receptors derive from a woman aged 25 to 45 with acute or convalescent COVID-19.

The V gene is TRBV6-1, the J gene TRBJ2-1, with D maybe TRBD2 (6 bases). The CDR3 runs to 15 residues. Germline CDR1 MNHNS, CDR2 SASEGT. V was clipped by 1 base and J by 7 bases, with 14 bases between them. CDR3 sequence: CASSEGAGGSNEQFF. The CDR3 DNA sequence: TGTGCCAGCAGTGAAGGAGCGGGTGGGAGTAATGAGCAGTTCTTC.

The chain carries TRBV14 and TRBJ2-3, with 8 bases identical to TRBD1. J was trimmed by 4 bases and V by 2 bases; bases with no gene match: 5. The CDR3 consists of 15 residues. In germline, CDR1 is SGHDN, CDR2 FVKESK. This chain's CDR3 is CASSQQGQDPDTQYF. Here the CDR3 DNA reads TGTGCCAGCAGCCAACAGGGACAGGACCCAGATACGCAGTATTTT.

This sequence joins TRBV2 and TRBJ2-4; D gene unclear. From germline, CDR1 is SNHLY and CDR2 FYNNEI. The CDR3 is 13 residues long. V was trimmed by 8 bases and J by 3 bases, leaving 11 bases between them. CDR3 nucleotide sequence: TGTGCCAGCGCGAAAGAGGTCAAAAACATTCAGTACTTC. Translated: CASAKEVKNIQYF.

V gene TRBV24-1 combines with J gene TRBJ1-3, with 8 bases matching TRBD1. The junction had 5 bases not matched to a gene; V was cut back by 6 bases and J by 5 bases. Germline-derived CDR1 and CDR2 are KGHDR and SFDVKD. CDR3 size: 14 residues. CDR3 sequence reads: CATSPGGGRNTIYF. The CDR3 DNA reads TGTGCCACCAGTCCAGGGGGCGGACGAAACACCATATATTTT.

The chain uses TRBV28 and TRBJ2-3; 9 bases are a match to TRBD1. V was pared by 4 bases and J by 0 bases, with 14 bases of the junction left unmatched. The length of the CDR3 is 19 residues. Germline loops: CDR1 MDHEN, CDR2 SYDVKM. The CDR3 sequence: CASSSPKGQGLFSTDTQYF. The CDR3, as DNA: TGTGCCAGCAGTTCCCCCAAGGGACAGGGATTGTTTAGCACAGATACGCAGTATTTT.

This chain joins TRBV19 and TRBJ2-7, with a possible D match to TRBD1 (6 bases). The CDR3 has 13 amino acids. Germline CDR1 and CDR2: LNHDA and SQIVND (reference sequence). V was shortened by 5 bases and J by 5 bases, with 13 bases between the two germline ends. The CDR3 sequence is CASSGQTPNEQYF. CDR3 nucleotide sequence: TGTGCCAGTAGTGGACAGACCCCCAACGAGCAGTACTTC. Combining the CDR3 with reference TRBV19 and TRBJ2-7 gives the whole variable domain DGGITQSPKYLFRKEGQNVTLSCEQNLNHDAMYWYRQDPGQGLRLIYYSQIVNDFQKGDIAEGYSVSREKKESFPLTVTSAQKNPTAFYLCASSGQTPNEQYFGPGTRLTVT.

The chain uses TRBV7-6 and TRBJ2-7, with D possibly being TRBD2 (7 bases). Trimming took 2 bases from V and 0 from J, leaving 17 bases between them. CDR1 SGHVS and CDR2 FNYEAQ come from the germline V gene. This CDR3 region has 17 residues. CDR3 bases: TGTGCCAGCAGCTTATCGTTGGGGGGGGGCATCTCCTACGAGCAGTACTTC. Translated: CASSLSLGGGISYEQYF.

This CDR3 reads CASSLDGTDYGYTF. For the CDR3, the DNA is TGTGCCAGCAGTTTGGACGGGACAGACTATGGCTACACCTTC. The chain employs TRBV28 and TRBJ1-2, with 7 bases aligning to TRBD1. Germline assignment: CDR1 MDHEN and CDR2 SYDVKM. The length of the CDR3 is 14 residues. V dropped 3 bases and J dropped 3; count of bases not matched to a gene: 4.

This clone was counted many times. The J gene is TRBJ1-2, the V gene TRBV6-1; TRBD1 agrees at 7 bases. Germline V CDR1 and CDR2: MNHNS, SASEGT. V lost 3 bases to trimming and J lost 7 bases; unmatched junction nucleotides: 5. This CDR3 has 13 amino acids. CDR3 coding DNA: TGTGCCAGCAGTGACAGGGGGAGGTCTGGCTACACCTTC. It specifies CASSDRGRSGYTF.

The chain joins TRBV6-5 to TRBJ1-2; TRBD1 is a possible D gene (6 bases). Between the trimmed V and J ends, which lost 6 bases and 6 bases, there was a span of 14 bases. The CDR3 has 13 amino acids. The germline V gene encodes CDR1 MNHEY and CDR2 SVGAGI. This CDR3 is CASRPRGLNGYTF. CDR3 in DNA: TGTGCCAGCAGGCCCAGGGGATTGAATGGCTACACCTTC.

The chain carries TRBV2 and TRBJ1-1; maybe TRBD1 (6 bases). CDR1 and CDR2 from the germline V gene are SNHLY and FYNNEI. The V gene lost 6 bases and the J gene lost 4 bases, with 12 bases spanning the gap. The CDR3 covers 13 residues. The CDR3 is CASRQGWRTEAFF. The CDR3 DNA is TGTGCCAGCAGACAGGGATGGCGCACTGAAGCTTTCTTT. Full variable domain (rest looked up from reference TRBV2 and TRBJ1-1): EPEVTQTPSHQVTQMGQEVILRCVPISNHLYFYWYRQILGQKVEFLVSFYNNEISEKSEIFDDQFSVERPDGSNFTLKIRSTKLEDSAMYFCASRQGWRTEAFFGQGTRLTVV.

The chain couples TRBV30 to TRBJ2-3, with 8 nucleotides matching TRBD2. This CDR3 is 14 amino acids long. The germline V gene encodes CDR1 GTSNPN and CDR2 SVGIG (reference sequence). The V segment lost 3 bases and the J segment 2 bases; nucleotides outside the gene matches: 4. The DNA of the CDR3 is TGTGCCTGGAGGACTAGCGTTAACACAGATACGCAGTATTTT. Protein product: CAWRTSVNTDTQYF. Full variable domain (outside the CDR3, taken from reference TRBV30 and TRBJ2-3): SQTIHQWPATLVQPVGSPLSLECTVEGTSNPNLYWYRQAAGRGLQLLFYSVGIGQISSEVPQNLSASRPQDRQFILSSKKLLLSDSGFYLCAWRTSVNTDTQYFGPGTRLTVL.

V and J are TRBV5-1 and TRBJ1-1, with D unresolved. Germline V gene sequence: CDR1 SGHRS, CDR2 YFSETQ. This CDR3 region has 15 residues. The V gene lost 0 bases and the J gene lost 8 bases, with 17 bases spanning the gap. The CDR3 is CASSLAGGQLAEAFF. The CDR3 DNA sequence: TGCGCCAGCAGCTTGGCCGGAGGGCAGTTAGCCGAAGCTTTCTTT.

The V gene is TRBV19, the J gene TRBJ2-7, with D possibly being TRBD2 (6 bases). This CDR3 spans 17 amino acids. Germline CDR1 reads LNHDA; CDR2 reads SQIVND (reference sequence). V was shortened by 0 bases and J by 0 bases, with 15 bases between the two germline ends. DNA of the CDR3: TGTGCCAGTAGTATAGACGGGGGTACTGCGAACTCCTACGAGCAGTACTTC. This codes for CASSIDGGTANSYEQYF.

The rearrangement links TRBV19 to TRBJ2-7, with 7 bases fitting TRBD2. Germline assignment: CDR1 LNHDA and CDR2 SQIVND (reference sequence). V trimming: 3 bases; J trimming: 0 bases; junction bases outside the gene matches: 5. This CDR3 comprises 15 residues. The CDR3 protein is CASSIFLAASYEQYF. CDR3 sequence (DNA): TGTGCCAGTAGTATTTTTCTAGCGGCCTCCTACGAGCAGTACTTC.

V and J are TRBV28 and TRBJ1-1; 8 bases line up with TRBD1. The germline V gene has CDR1 MDHEN and CDR2 SYDVKM. The CDR3 has 15 amino acids. With 5 bases clipped from V and 4 bases from J, the junction kept 9 bases outside the gene matches. In DNA form, the CDR3 reads TGTGCCAGCAGTCTGGGCCGAACAGGGGGCACTGAAGCTTTCTTT. This codes for CASSLGRTGGTEAFF.

This CDR3 is CASSKAVGQDPSGELFF. The CDR3 coding sequence is TGTGCCAGCAGCAAAGCGGTGGGACAGGACCCGTCCGGGGAGCTGTTTTTT. This chain links TRBV21-1 with TRBJ2-2; no DNA check was done on the table's D call, TRBD1. TRBV21-1 is termed a pseudogene. This CDR3 is 17 amino acids long.

The chain is built from TRBV5-1 and TRBJ2-7, with a tentative D call TRBD1 (5 bases). There are 13 residues in the CDR3. The germline gives CDR1 SGHRS, CDR2 YFSETQ. The V gene lost 2 bases and the J gene lost 7 bases, with 13 bases spanning the gap. Here the CDR3 DNA reads TGCGCCAGCAGCTTTCAGGGTGGGAAGGAGCAGTACTTC. Encoded protein: CASSFQGGKEQYF.

This chain connects TRBV11-3 to TRBJ2-1; a possible D gene is TRBD2 (5 bases). The CDR3 runs 12 residues. Germline-derived CDR1 and CDR2 are SGHNT and YENEEA. Deletions cut 4 bases from V and 5 bases from J, with 6 bases between. CDR3 amino acids: CASSYGNNEQFF. In nucleotides, the CDR3 is TGTGCCAGCAGCTACGGGAACAATGAGCAGTTCTTC.

This clone was recorded only once. This chain joins TRBV24-1 and TRBJ2-5; 7 positions match TRBD1. Trimming at V came to 1 base and at J to 3 bases, leaving 1 base not matched to a gene. Germline-derived CDR1 and CDR2 are KGHDR and SFDVKD. This CDR3 is built from 14 residues. The CDR3 loop is CATSDFGTEETQYF. The CDR3, as DNA: TGTGCCACCAGTGATTTTGGGACAGAAGAGACCCAGTACTTC.

The genes are TRBV2 and TRBJ1-2; D remains ambiguous. CDR3 length: 12 residues. With 7 bases removed from V and 5 bases from J, the gap between germline ends came to 11 bases. CDR1 and CDR2 (germline): SNHLY, FYNNEI. CDR3 sequence reads: CASIGRDYGYTF. CDR3 nucleotides: TGTGCCAGCATTGGGAGGGATTATGGCTACACCTTC.

The chain has TRBV5-1 and TRBJ1-4; D gene ambiguous. Germline lookup yields CDR1 SGHRS and CDR2 YFSETQ. The CDR3 has 15 amino acids. V lost 2 bases, J lost 7 bases, and 15 bases lay in between. CDR3 amino acids: CASSLLGQEGEKLFF. The CDR3 DNA reads TGCGCCAGCAGCTTATTAGGCCAGGAGGGTGAAAAACTGTTTTTT.

V usage is TRBV9 and J usage is TRBJ2-3; D possibly corresponds to TRBD1 (6 bases). The germline V gene has CDR1 SGDLS and CDR2 YYNGEE. The CDR3 is 16 residues long. Trimming removed 3 bases from V and 0 bases from J, with 14 bases in between. CDR3 nucleotides: TGTGCCAGCAGCGGCCTAACAGGGACGAGCACAGATACGCAGTATTTT. Residues: CASSGLTGTSTDTQYF.

This clone was recorded a few times. The V and J genes are TRBV5-8 and TRBJ1-6, with D possibly matching TRBD1 (6 bases). V was cut by 3 bases and J by 15 bases, with 10 bases left in between. The germline V gene encodes CDR1 SGHTS and CDR2 YDEGEE. The CDR3 covers 11 residues. The CDR3 sequence: CASSYRDFLHF. The DNA for the CDR3 is TGTGCCAGCAGCTACAGGGATTTCCTCCACTTT.

The chain links TRBV5-1 to TRBJ1-2; D is perhaps TRBD1 (5 bases). The germline gives CDR1 SGHRS, CDR2 YFSETQ. The V gene lost 4 bases and the J gene lost 0 bases, with 22 bases spanning the gap. The CDR3 has 18 amino acids. CDR3 bases: TGCGCCAGCAGCCTCGGGTGGTCTGGGGCGACGGCTAACTATGGCTACACCTTC. Amino acid sequence: CASSLGWSGATANYGYTF.

On this clone: The sample has other DNA sequences that encode this CDR3 too. The V and J genes are TRBV19 and TRBJ2-7, with a tentative D call TRBD2 (5 bases). Germline values: CDR1 LNHDA, CDR2 SQIVND (reference sequence). Deletions cut 3 bases from V and 2 bases from J, with 8 bases between. The CDR3 runs to 13 residues. The DNA of the CDR3 is TGTGCCAGTAGTATTCCGGGGACCTACGAGCAGTACTTC. Encoded protein: CASSIPGTYEQYF. Supplemented by reference TRBV19 and TRBJ2-7, the full variable domain reads DGGITQSPKYLFRKEGQNVTLSCEQNLNHDAMYWYRQDPGQGLRLIYYSQIVNDFQKGDIAEGYSVSREKKESFPLTVTSAQKNPTAFYLCASSIPGTYEQYFGPGTRLTVT.